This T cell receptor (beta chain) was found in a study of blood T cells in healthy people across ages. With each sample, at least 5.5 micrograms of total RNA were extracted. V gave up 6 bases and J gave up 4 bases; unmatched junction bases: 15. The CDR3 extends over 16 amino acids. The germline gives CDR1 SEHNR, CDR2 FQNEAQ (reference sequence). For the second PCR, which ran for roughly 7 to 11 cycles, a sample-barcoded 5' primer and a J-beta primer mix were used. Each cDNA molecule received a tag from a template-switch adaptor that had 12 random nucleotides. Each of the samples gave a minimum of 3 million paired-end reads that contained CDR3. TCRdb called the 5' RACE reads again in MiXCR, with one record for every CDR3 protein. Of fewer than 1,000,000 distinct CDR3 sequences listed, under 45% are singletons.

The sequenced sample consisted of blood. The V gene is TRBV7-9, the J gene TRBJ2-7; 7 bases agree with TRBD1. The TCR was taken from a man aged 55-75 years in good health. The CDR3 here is CASSNLPAGGLYEQYF. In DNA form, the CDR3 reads TGTGCCAGCAGTAACCTTCCCGCAGGGGGTTTGTACGAGCAGTACTTC.